Reported below is one TCR beta chain. The antigen remains undetermined. Clones were sequenced by immunoSEQ multiplex PCR, and TCRdb holds only the in-frame ones, with some missing. Here the sample spans approximately 44,000 clones, 86% being singletons. This CDR3 has 14 residues. Per germline, CDR1 KGHSH and CDR2 LQKENI. The germline V and J ends were trimmed by 1 base and 3 bases, with 8 bases remaining between them. This entry comes from a study of OX40 agonist ivuxolimab in advanced cancers. In the study overall: Hepatocellular carcinoma, melanoma, renal cell or head and neck cancer was diagnosed in the dose-escalation patients. Eligibility rules accepted prior anti-PD-1, anti-PD-L1 or anti-CTLA-4 therapy, and over 30% had some. General study points: Clonal expansion was seen in CD4+ and CD8+ blood T cells by week 6 at 0.1 to 3.0 mg/kg.

Prior autoimmune disease or systemic immunosuppression barred patients. The input for sequencing was CD4+ or CD8+ T cells sorted from blood, taken in a trial of the OX40 agonist ivuxolimab. The sequence was collected from an adult with an advanced solid tumor such as melanoma, head and neck, liver or kidney cancer. The V call is TRBV18, the J call TRBJ2-3; no reliable D call. The CDR3 sequence: CASSPLEGTDTQYF. DNA of the CDR3: TGTGCCAGCTCACCACTCGAAGGAACAGATACGCAGTATTTT.